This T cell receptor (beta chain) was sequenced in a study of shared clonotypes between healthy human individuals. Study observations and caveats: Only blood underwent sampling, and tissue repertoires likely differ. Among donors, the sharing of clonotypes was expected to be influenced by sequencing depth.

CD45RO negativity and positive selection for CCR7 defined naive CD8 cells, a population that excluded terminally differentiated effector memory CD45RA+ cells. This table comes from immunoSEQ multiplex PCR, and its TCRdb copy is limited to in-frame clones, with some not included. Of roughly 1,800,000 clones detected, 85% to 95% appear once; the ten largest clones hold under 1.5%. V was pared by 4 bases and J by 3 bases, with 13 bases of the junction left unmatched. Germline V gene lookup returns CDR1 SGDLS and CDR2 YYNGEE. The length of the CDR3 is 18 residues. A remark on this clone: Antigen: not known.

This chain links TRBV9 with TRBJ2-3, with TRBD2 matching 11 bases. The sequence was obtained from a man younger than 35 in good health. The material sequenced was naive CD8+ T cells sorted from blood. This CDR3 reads CASSPQSSGGLVTDTQYF. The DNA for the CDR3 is TGTGCCAGCAGCCCTCAGTCTAGCGGGGGGTTAGTTACAGATACGCAGTATTTT. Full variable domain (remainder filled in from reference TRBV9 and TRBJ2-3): DSGVTQTPKHLITATGQRVTLRCSPRSGDLSVYWYQQSLDQGLQFLIQYYNGEERAKGNILERFSAQQFPDLHSELNLSSLELGDSALYFCASSPQSSGGLVTDTQYFGPGTRLTVL.